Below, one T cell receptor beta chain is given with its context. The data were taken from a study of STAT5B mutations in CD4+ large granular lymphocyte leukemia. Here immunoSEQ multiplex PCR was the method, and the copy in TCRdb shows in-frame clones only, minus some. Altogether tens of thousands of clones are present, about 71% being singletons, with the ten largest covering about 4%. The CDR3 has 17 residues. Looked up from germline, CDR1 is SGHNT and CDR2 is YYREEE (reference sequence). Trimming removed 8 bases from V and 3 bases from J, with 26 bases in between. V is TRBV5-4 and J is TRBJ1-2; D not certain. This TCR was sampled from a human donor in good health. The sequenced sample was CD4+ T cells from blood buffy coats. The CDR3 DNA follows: TGTGCCAGGATCCATGGTGTTCCAGGCCCCCCGTACTATGGCTACACCTTC. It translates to CARIHGVPGPPYYGYTF.